This T cell receptor (beta chain) was retrieved from a study of ipilimumab plus nivolumab after autologous stem cell transplantation (dated by TCRdb to the early 2020s). For the wider study: Trial patients received a median of about 5 ipilimumab doses and about 8 nivolumab doses. Patients undergoing autologous transplant for high-risk diffuse large B cell lymphoma, mature T cell lymphoma, or multiple myeloma were enrolled in the trial. Roughly 40 patients made up the trial's intent-to-treat population.

The V and J ends are trimmed by 6 bases and 5 bases, leaving 12 bases between them. CDR1 and CDR2, looked up from the germline V gene, are MNHNS and SASEGT. The CDR3 holds 13 amino acids from the cysteine to the phenylalanine. Solely the CDR3 DNA is kept, with 39 bases framed from the first base. Points on this clone: There is no known antigen for this receptor. Base qualities were left out, and no much larger clone turns up one base away.

Study-wide findings and limitations: The authors stated that profiles of the T cell receptor repertoire, regulatory T cell phenotype and gut microbiota provided a biologic rationale for studying this approach further. The authors concluded that combined checkpoint inhibition appeared tolerable when used as consolidation after transplant.

Receptor amplification or capture employed the immunoSEQ multiplex PCR assay. TCRdb's version of the immuneACCESS table is confined to in-frame rearrangements and falls short of the full clone set. An unresolved V gene accounts for under half of the shortfall where checked; the remainder is of unknown origin. This sample has some 14,000 clones in its table, and around 74% of those were observed once. The top ten clones comprise more than 9% of the sample. Checkpoint therapy was initiated 14 to 28 days after autologous transplant, and ipilimumab was administered at 1 mg/kg intravenously on day 1 of selected weeks. Nivolumab was administered at 3 mg/kg intravenously on day 1 of weeks 1, 4, 7, 10, and every two weeks through week 26. This Phase Ib clinical trial tested ipilimumab plus nivolumab, a combined checkpoint inhibition, as consolidation after autologous stem cell transplantation.

The origin of this receptor is a male donor with primary mediastinal lymphoma. This receptor chain uses TRBV6-1 and TRBJ2-3; the D gene is unclear. This sample comprised PBMCs, obtained in a trial of ipilimumab plus nivolumab as post-transplant consolidation. This receptor carries the CDR3 CASSAGQKDTQYF. The nucleotide sequence is TGTGCCAGCAGCGCCGGGCAAAAAGATACGCAGTATTTT.